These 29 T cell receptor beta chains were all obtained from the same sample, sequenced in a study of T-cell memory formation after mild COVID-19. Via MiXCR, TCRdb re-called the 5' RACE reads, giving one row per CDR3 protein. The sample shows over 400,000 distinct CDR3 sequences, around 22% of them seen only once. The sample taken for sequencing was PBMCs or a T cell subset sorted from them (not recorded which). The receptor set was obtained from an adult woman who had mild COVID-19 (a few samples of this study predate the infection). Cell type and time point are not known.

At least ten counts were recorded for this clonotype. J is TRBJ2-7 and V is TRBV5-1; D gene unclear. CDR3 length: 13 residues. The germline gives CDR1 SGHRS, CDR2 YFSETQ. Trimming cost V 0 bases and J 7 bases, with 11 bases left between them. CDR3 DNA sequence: TGCGCCAGCAGCTTGGCCGGATCGAGGGAGCAGTACTTC. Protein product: CASSLAGSREQYF.

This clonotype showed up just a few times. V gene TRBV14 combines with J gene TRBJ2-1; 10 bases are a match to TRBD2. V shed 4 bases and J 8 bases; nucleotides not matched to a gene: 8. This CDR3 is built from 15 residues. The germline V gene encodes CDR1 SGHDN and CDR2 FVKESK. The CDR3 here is CASSLLAGGRYEQFF. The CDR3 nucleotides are TGTGCCAGCAGCCTTTTAGCGGGAGGCCGGTATGAGCAGTTCTTC.

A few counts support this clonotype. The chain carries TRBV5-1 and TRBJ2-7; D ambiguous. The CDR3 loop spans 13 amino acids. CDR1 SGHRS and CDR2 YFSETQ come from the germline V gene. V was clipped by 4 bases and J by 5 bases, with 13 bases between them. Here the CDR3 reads CASSDGPPNEQYF. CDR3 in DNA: TGCGCCAGCAGCGACGGACCGCCTAACGAGCAGTACTTC.

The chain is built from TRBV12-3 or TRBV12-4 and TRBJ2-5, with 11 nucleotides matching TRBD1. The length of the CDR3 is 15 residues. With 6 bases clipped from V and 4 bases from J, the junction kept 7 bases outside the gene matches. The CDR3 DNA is TGTGCCAGCAGGAAGGGGACAGGGGGTATAGAGACCCAGTACTTC. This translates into CASRKGTGGIETQYF.

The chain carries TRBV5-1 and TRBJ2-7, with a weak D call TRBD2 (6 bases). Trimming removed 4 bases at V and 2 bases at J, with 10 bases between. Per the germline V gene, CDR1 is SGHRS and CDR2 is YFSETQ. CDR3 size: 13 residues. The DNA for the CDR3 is TGCGCCAGCAGCCCGGGAGAAGCCTACGAGCAGTACTTC. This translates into CASSPGEAYEQYF.

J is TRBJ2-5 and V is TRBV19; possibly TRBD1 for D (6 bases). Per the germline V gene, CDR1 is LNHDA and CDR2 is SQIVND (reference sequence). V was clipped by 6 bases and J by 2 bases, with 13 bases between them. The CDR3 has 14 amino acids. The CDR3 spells CASSMDSIQETQYF. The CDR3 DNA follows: TGTGCCAGTAGCATGGACAGTATTCAAGAGACCCAGTACTTC.

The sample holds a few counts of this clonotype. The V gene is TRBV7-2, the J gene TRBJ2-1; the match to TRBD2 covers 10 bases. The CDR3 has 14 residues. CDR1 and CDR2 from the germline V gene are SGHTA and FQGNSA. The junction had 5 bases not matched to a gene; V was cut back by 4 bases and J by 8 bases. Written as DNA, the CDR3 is TGTGCCAGCAGCTCCCAGCGGGGGGGCCATGAGCAGTTCTTC. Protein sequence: CASSSQRGGHEQFF.

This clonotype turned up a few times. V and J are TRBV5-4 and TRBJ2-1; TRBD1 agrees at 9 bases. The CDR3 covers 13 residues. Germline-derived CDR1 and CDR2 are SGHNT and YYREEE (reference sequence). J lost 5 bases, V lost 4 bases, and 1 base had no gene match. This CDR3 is CASSRTGDNEQFF. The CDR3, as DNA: TGTGCCAGCAGCCGGACAGGGGACAATGAGCAGTTCTTC.

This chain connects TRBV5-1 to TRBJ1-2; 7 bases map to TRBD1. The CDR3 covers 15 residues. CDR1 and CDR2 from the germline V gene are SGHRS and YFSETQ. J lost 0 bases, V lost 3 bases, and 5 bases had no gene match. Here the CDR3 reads CASSSGDSANYGYTF. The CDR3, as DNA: TGCGCCAGCAGCTCCGGGGACAGCGCTAACTATGGCTACACCTTC.

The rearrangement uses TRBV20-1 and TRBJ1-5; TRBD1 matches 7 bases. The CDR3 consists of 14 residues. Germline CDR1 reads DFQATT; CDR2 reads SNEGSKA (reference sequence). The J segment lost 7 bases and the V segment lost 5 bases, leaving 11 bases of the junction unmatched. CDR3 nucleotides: TGCAGTGCTCGGACAGGACCCCGGGGACAGCCCCAGCATTTT. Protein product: CSARTGPRGQPQHF.

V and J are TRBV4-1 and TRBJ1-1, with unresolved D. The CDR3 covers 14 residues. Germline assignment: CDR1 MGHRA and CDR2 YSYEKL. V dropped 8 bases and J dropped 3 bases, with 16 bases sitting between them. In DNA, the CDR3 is TGCGCCAGCGCCCTGAACGAGGGTCACACTGAAGCTTTCTTT. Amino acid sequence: CASALNEGHTEAFF.

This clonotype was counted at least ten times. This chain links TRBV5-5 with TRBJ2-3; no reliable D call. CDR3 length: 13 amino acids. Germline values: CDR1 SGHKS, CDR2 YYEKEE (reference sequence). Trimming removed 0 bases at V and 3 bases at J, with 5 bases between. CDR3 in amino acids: CASSLERTDTQYF. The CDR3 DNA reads TGTGCCAGCAGCTTGGAGAGGACAGATACGCAGTATTTT.

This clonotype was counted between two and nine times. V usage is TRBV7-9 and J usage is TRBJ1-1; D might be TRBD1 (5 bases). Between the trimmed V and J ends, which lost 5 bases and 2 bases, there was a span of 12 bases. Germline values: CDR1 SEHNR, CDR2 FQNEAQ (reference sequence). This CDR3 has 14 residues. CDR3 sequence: CASSGGPPNTEAFF. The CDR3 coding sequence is TGTGCCAGCAGCGGGGGACCGCCAAACACTGAAGCTTTCTTT.

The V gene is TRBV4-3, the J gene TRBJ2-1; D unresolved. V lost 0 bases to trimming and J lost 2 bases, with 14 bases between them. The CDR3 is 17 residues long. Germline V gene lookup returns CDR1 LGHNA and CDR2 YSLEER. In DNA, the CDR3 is TGCGCCAGCAGCCAAGAAGGTTCGGCACCTACCTACAATGAGCAGTTCTTC. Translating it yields CASSQEGSAPTYNEQFF.

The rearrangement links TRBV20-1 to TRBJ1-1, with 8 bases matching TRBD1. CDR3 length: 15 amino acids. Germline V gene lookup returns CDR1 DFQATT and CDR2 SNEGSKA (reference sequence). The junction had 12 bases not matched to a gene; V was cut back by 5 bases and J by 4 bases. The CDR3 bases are TGCAGTGCTGCCCCTCCGACAGGGGATACCACTGAAGCTTTCTTT. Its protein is CSAAPPTGDTTEAFF.

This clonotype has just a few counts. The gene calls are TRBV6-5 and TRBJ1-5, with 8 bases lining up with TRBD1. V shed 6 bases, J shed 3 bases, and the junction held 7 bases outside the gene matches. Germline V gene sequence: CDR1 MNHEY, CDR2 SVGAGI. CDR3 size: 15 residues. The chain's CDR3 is CASRRQGRFNQPQHF. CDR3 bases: TGTGCCAGCAGGCGACAGGGGAGGTTCAATCAGCCCCAGCATTTT.

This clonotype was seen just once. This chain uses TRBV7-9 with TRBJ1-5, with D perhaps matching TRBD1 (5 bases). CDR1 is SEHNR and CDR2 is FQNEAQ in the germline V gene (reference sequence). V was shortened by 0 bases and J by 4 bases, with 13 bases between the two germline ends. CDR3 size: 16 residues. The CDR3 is CASSLAERGANQPQHF. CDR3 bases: TGTGCCAGCAGCTTAGCGGAAAGGGGAGCAAATCAGCCCCAGCATTTT.

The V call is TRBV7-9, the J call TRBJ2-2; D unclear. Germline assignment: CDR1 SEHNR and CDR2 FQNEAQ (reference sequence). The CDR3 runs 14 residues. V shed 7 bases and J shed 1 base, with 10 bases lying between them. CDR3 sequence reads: CASTKLGNTGELFF. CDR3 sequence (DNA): TGTGCCAGCACCAAACTGGGGAACACCGGGGAGCTGTTTTTT.

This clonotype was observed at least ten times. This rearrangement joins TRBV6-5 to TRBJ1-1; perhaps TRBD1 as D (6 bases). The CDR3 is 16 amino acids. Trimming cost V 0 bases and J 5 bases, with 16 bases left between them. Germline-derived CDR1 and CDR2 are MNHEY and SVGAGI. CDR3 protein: CASSYSIAGEGTEAFF. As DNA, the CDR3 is TGTGCCAGCAGTTACTCGATTGCAGGGGAAGGTACTGAAGCTTTCTTT.

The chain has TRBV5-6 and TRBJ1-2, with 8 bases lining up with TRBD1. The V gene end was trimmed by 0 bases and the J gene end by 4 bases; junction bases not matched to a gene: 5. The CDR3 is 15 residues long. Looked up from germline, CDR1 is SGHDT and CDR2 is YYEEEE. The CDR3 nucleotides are TGTGCCAGCAGCTTGGGGGACAGGAGCCTCTATGGCTACACCTTC. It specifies CASSLGDRSLYGYTF.

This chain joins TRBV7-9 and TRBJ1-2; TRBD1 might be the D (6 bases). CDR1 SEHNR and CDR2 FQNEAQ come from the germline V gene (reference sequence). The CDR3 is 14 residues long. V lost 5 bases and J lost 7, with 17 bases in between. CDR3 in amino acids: CASSHGWGQGGYTF. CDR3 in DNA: TGTGCCAGCAGCCACGGGTGGGGGCAAGGTGGCTACACCTTC.

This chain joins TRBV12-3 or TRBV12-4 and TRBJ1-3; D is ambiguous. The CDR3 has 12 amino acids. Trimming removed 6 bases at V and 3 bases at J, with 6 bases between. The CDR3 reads CASSRHGNTIYF. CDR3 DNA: TGTGCCAGCAGCCGACATGGAAACACCATATATTTT.

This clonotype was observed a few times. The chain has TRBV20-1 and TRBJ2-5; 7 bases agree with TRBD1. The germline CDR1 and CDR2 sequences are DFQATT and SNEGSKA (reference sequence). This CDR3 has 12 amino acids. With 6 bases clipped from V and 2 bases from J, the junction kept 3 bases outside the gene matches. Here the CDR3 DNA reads TGCAGTGCCACGGACAGGCAAGAGACCCAGTACTTC. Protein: CSATDRQETQYF.

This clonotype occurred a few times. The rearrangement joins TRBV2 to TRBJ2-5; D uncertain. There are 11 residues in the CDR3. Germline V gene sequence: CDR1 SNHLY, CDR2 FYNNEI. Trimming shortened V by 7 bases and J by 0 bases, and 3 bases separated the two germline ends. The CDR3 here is CASKYQETQYF. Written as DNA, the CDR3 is TGTGCCAGCAAGTACCAAGAGACCCAGTACTTC. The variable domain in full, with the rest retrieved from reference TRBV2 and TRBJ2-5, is EPEVTQTPSHQVTQMGQEVILRCVPISNHLYFYWYRQILGQKVEFLVSFYNNEISEKSEIFDDQFSVERPDGSNFTLKIRSTKLEDSAMYFCASKYQETQYFGPGTRLLVL.

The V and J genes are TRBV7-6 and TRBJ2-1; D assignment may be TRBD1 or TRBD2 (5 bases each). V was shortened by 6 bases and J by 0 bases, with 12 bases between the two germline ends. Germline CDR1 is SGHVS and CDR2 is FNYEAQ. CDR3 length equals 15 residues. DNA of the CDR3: TGTGCCAGCAGGCCGGGACCGAGCTCCTACAATGAGCAGTTCTTC. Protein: CASRPGPSSYNEQFF.

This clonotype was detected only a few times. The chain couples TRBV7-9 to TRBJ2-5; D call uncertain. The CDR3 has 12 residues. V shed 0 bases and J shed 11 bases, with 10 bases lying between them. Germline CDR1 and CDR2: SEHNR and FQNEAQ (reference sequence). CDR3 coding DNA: TGTGCCAGCAGCTTAGCAAGTCAATCACAGTACTTC. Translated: CASSLASQSQYF.

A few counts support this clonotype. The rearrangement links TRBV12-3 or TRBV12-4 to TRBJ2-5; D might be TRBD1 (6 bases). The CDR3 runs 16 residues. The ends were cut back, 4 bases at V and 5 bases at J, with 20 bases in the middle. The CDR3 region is CASSSAPAGAWETQYF. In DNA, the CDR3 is TGTGCCAGCAGTTCAGCGCCGGCAGGGGCTTGGGAGACCCAGTACTTC.

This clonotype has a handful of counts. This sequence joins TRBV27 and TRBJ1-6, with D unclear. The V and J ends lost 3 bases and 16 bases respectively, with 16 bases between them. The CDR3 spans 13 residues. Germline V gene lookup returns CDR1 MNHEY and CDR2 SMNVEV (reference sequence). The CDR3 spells CASSFLPQDFLHF. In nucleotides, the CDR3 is TGTGCCAGCAGTTTTCTACCGCAGGACTTTCTCCACTTT.

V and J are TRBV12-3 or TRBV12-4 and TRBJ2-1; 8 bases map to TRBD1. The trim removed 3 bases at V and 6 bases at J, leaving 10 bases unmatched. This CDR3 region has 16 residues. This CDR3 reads CASSFLQGVFGNEQFF. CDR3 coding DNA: TGTGCCAGCAGTTTCTTACAGGGGGTTTTCGGCAATGAGCAGTTCTTC.